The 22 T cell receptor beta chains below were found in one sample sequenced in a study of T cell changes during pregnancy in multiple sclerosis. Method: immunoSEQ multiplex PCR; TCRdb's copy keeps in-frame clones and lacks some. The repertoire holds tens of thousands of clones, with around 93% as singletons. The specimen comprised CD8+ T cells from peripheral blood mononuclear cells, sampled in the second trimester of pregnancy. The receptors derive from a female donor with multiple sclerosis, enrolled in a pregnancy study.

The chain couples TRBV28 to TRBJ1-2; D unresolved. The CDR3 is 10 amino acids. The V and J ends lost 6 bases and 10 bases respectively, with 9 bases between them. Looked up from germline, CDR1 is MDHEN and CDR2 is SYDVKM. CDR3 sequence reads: CASSSAFYTF. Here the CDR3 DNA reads TGTGCCAGCAGCTCAGCGTTCTACACCTTC.

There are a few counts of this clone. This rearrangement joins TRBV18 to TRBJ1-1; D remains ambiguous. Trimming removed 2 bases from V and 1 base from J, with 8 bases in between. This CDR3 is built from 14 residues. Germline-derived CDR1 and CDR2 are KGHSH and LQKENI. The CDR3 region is CASSPRERNTEAFF. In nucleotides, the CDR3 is TGTGCCAGCTCACCAAGGGAGAGGAACACTGAAGCTTTCTTT.

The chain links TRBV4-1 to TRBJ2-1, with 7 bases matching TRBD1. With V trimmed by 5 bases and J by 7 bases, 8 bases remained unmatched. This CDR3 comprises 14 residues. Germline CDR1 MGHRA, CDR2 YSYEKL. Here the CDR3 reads CASSFRQGGNEQFF. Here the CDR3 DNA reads TGCGCCAGCAGCTTCCGACAGGGTGGGAATGAGCAGTTCTTC.

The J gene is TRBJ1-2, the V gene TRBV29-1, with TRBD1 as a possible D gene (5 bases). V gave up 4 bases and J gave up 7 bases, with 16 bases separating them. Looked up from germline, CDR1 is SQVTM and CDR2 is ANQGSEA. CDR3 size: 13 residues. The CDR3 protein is CSVVRAGYSGYTF. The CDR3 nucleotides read TGCAGCGTTGTTAGGGCAGGGTATTCTGGCTACACCTTC.

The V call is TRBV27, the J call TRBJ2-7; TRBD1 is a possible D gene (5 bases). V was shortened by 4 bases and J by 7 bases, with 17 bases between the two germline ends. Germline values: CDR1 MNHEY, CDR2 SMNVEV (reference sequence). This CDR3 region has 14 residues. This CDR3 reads CASSSGLGRREQYF. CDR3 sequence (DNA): TGTGCCAGCAGTTCAGGGCTGGGGCGTCGAGAGCAGTACTTC.

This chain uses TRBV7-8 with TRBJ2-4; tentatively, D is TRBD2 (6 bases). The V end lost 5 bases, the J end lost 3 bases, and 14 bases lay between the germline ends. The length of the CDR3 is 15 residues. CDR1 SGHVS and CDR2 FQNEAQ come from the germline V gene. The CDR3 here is CASSLPGTGKNIQYF. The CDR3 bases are TGTGCCAGCAGCCTCCCCGGGACTGGCAAAAACATTCAGTACTTC.

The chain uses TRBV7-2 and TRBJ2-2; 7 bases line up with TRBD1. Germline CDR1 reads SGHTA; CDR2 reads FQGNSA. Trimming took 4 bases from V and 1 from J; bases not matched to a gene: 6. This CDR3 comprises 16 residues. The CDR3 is CASSSPGQLNTGELFF. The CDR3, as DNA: TGTGCCAGCAGCTCTCCGGGACAGCTGAACACCGGGGAGCTGTTTTTT.

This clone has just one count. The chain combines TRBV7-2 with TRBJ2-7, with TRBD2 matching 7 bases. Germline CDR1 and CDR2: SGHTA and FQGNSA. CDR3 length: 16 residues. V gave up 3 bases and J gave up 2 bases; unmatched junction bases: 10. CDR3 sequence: CASSFGVTSQTYEQYF. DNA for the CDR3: TGTGCCAGCAGCTTTGGTGTGACTAGCCAAACCTACGAGCAGTACTTC.

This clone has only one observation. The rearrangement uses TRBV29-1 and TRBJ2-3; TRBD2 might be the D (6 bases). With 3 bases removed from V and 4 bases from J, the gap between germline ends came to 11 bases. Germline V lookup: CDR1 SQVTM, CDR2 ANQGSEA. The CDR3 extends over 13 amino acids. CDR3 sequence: CSVEGGTADTQYF. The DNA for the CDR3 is TGCAGCGTTGAGGGGGGAACGGCAGATACGCAGTATTTT.

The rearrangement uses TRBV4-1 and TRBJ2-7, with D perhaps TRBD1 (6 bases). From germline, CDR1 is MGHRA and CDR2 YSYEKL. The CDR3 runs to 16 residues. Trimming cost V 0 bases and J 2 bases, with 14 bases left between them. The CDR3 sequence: CASSQDTQGFTYEQYF. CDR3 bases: TGCGCCAGCAGCCAAGATACGCAGGGGTTTACCTACGAGCAGTACTTC.

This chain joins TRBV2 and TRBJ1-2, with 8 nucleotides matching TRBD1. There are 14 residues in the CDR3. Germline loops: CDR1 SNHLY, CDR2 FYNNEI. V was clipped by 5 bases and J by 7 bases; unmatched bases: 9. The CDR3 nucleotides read TGTGCCAGCAGTCGAGGACAGGGATGGGGTGGCTACACCTTC. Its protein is CASSRGQGWGGYTF.

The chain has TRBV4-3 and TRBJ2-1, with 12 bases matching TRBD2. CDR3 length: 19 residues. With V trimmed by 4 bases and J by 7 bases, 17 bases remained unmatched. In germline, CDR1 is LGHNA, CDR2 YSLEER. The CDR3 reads CASSRGVLASGGARNEQFF. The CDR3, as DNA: TGCGCCAGCAGCCGAGGGGTTTTGGCTAGCGGGGGGGCACGGAATGAGCAGTTCTTC.

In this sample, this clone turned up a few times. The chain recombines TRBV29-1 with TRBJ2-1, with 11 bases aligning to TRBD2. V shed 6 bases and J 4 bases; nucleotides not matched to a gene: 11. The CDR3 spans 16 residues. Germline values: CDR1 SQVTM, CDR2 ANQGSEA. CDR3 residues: CSVGWTSGWDYNEQFF. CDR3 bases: TGCAGCGTGGGATGGACTAGCGGGTGGGATTACAATGAGCAGTTCTTC.

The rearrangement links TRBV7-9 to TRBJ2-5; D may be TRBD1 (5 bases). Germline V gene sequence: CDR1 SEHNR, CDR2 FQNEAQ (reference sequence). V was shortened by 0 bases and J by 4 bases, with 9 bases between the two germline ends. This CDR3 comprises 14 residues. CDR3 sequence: CASSLAWGPETQYF. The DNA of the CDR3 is TGTGCCAGCAGCTTAGCATGGGGCCCAGAGACCCAGTACTTC.

CDR3 coding DNA: TGTGCCAGCAGCGTAGAAGGGGGTCCCTACAATGAGCAGTTCTTC. Translating it yields CASSVEGGPYNEQFF. The V call is TRBV9, the J call TRBJ2-1; tentatively, D is TRBD1 (6 bases). Per germline, CDR1 SGDLS and CDR2 YYNGEE. The V gene lost 0 bases and the J gene lost 2 bases, with 9 bases spanning the gap. The CDR3 is 15 amino acids. Full variable domain (outside the CDR3, taken from reference TRBV9 and TRBJ2-1): DSGVTQTPKHLITATGQRVTLRCSPRSGDLSVYWYQQSLDQGLQFLIQYYNGEERAKGNILERFSAQQFPDLHSELNLSSLELGDSALYFCASSVEGGPYNEQFFGPGTRLTVL.

The CDR3 protein is CSVTTWTGGYEQYF. The CDR3 bases are TGCAGCGTTACAACCTGGACAGGGGGCTACGAGCAGTACTTC. The chain has TRBV29-1 and TRBJ2-7; 10 bases fit TRBD1. With V trimmed by 5 bases and J by 3 bases, 7 bases remained unmatched. CDR1 is SQVTM, CDR2 ANQGSEA, per germline. This CDR3 is 14 amino acids long.

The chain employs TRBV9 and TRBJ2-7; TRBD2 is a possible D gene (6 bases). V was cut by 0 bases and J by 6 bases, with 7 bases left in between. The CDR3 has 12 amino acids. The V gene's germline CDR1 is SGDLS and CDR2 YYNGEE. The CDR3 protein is CASSVGDSEQYF. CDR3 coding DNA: TGTGCCAGCAGCGTAGGGGACTCCGAGCAGTACTTC.

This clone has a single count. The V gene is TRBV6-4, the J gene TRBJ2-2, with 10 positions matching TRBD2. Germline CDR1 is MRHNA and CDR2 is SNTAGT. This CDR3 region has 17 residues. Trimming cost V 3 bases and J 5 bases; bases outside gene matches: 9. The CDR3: CASSEIPGLAETGELFF. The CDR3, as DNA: TGTGCCAGCAGTGAAATCCCCGGACTAGCGGAGACCGGGGAGCTGTTTTTT.

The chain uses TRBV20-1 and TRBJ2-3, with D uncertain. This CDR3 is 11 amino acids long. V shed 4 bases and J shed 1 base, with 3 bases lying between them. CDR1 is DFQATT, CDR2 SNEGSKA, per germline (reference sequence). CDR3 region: CSATRTDTQYF. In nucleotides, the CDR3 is TGCAGTGCTACTCGCACAGATACGCAGTATTTT.

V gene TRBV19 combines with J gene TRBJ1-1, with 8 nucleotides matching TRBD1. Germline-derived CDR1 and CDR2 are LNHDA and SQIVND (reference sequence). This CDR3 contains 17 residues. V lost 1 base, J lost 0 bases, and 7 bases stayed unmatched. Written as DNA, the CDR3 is TGTGCCAGTAGTATAGCCCCCGGGACAGGAGTGAACACTGAAGCTTTCTTT. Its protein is CASSIAPGTGVNTEAFF.

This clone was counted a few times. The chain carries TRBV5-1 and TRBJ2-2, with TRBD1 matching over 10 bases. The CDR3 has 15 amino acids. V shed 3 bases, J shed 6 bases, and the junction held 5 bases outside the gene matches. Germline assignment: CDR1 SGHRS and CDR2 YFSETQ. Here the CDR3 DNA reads TGCGCCAGCAGCTCGGACAGGGGGATGGCCGGGGAGCTGTTTTTT. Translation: CASSSDRGMAGELFF. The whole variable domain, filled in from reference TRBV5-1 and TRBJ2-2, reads KAGVTQTPRYLIKTRGQQVTLSCSPISGHRSVSWYQQTPGQGLQFLFEYFSETQRNKGNFPGRFSGRQFSNSRSEMNVSTLELGDSALYLCASSSDRGMAGELFFGEGSRLTVL.

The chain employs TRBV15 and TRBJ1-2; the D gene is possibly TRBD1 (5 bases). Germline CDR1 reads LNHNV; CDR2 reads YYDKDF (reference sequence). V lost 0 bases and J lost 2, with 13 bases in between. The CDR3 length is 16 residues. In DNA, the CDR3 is TGTGCCACCAGCAGAGATCGAGTGTCAGGGAACTATGGCTACACCTTC. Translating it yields CATSRDRVSGNYGYTF.